The next 23 T cell receptor beta chains were all read from a single sample in a study of OX40 agonist ivuxolimab in advanced cancers. The data were produced by immunoSEQ multiplex PCR, yet TCRdb's version contains in-frame clones alone and is incomplete. The table includes about 73,000 clones, about 81% detected once. Specimen: CD4+ or CD8+ T cells sorted from blood, collected in a trial of the OX40 agonist ivuxolimab. Receptors originate from an adult with an advanced solid tumor such as melanoma, head and neck, liver or kidney cancer.

This chain joins TRBV19 and TRBJ1-4; 7 bases are a match to TRBD1. The length of the CDR3 is 17 residues. Per the germline V gene, CDR1 is LNHDA and CDR2 is SQIVND (reference sequence). V lost 4 bases, J lost 2 bases, and 10 bases stayed unmatched. The CDR3 coding sequence is TGTGCCAGTAGTAGACTGACAGGGTTAGGCACTAATGAAAAACTGTTTTTT. Residues: CASSRLTGLGTNEKLFF.

This chain connects TRBV7-2 to TRBJ2-2, with D possibly being TRBD1 (6 bases). V lost 5 bases and J 3 bases, leaving 16 bases between the germline ends. The CDR3 covers 16 residues. Germline V lookup: CDR1 SGHTA, CDR2 FQGNSA. The CDR3 reads CASSPPGGPYTGELFF. CDR3 DNA: TGTGCCAGCAGCCCTCCTGGGGGCCCCTACACCGGGGAGCTGTTTTTT.

The chain has TRBV2 and TRBJ1-5, with a tentative D call TRBD1 (6 bases). The CDR3 consists of 14 residues. From germline, CDR1 is SNHLY and CDR2 FYNNEI. Between the trimmed V and J ends, which lost 4 bases and 11 bases, there was a span of 18 bases. The CDR3 loop reads CASSGNRAQGAQHF. The CDR3 region has the DNA TGTGCCAGCAGTGGTAACAGGGCCCAAGGGGCCCAGCATTTT.

The chain couples TRBV4-1 to TRBJ2-5; no reliable D call. This CDR3 spans 13 amino acids. V was pared by 6 bases and J by 5 bases, with 13 bases between. The germline gives CDR1 MGHRA, CDR2 YSYEKL. This CDR3 reads CASRAGSTETQYF. CDR3 nucleotides: TGCGCCAGCAGGGCAGGCAGCACTGAGACCCAGTACTTC.

This clone was counted only a few times. V gene TRBV11-2 combines with J gene TRBJ2-1; D is unresolved. Trimming cost V 3 bases and J 8 bases, with 5 bases left between them. This CDR3 is 11 amino acids long. The germline CDR1 and CDR2 sequences are SGHAT and FQNNGV. CDR3 coding DNA: TGTGCCAGCAGCTTTGTCCATGAGCAGTTCTTC. Amino acid sequence: CASSFVHEQFF.

The chain is built from TRBV19 and TRBJ1-1; 9 bases map to TRBD1. The CDR3 runs 15 residues. Germline-derived CDR1 and CDR2 are LNHDA and SQIVND (reference sequence). V was pared by 3 bases and J by 7 bases, with 9 bases of the junction left unmatched. In DNA, the CDR3 is TGTGCCAGTAGTATTCCCCGTGGGACAGGGCGTGAAGCTTTCTTT. It is translated as CASSIPRGTGREAFF.

The J gene is TRBJ1-4, the V gene TRBV19; 7 bases agree with TRBD1. CDR1 and CDR2 (germline): LNHDA, SQIVND (reference sequence). The CDR3 extends over 17 amino acids. J was trimmed by 8 bases and V by 6 bases; bases with no gene match: 18. The chain's CDR3 is CASSAFNLDRVGEKLFF. In DNA, the CDR3 is TGTGCCAGTAGCGCCTTTAACCTAGACAGGGTCGGCGAAAAACTGTTTTTT.

This clone was picked up one time. V is TRBV19 and J is TRBJ1-3; D gene uncertain. With 5 bases removed from V and 0 bases from J, the gap between germline ends came to 11 bases. The CDR3 sequence is 15 residues long. Germline V gives CDR1 LNHDA, CDR2 SQIVND (reference sequence). The CDR3 protein is CASSLRADSGNTIYF. CDR3 DNA: TGTGCCAGTAGTTTGCGAGCGGACTCTGGAAACACCATATATTTT.

The V and J genes are TRBV11-3 and TRBJ2-1; 15 nucleotides align to TRBD2. V shed 5 bases, J shed 7 bases, and the junction held 9 bases outside the gene matches. The CDR3 contains 17 residues. Germline V gives CDR1 SGHNT, CDR2 YENEEA. The CDR3 spells CASSGLAGGPPGNEQFF. Here the CDR3 DNA reads TGTGCCAGCAGCGGACTAGCGGGAGGGCCCCCCGGGAATGAGCAGTTCTTC.

The gene calls are TRBV7-9 and TRBJ2-6, with a possible D match to TRBD1 (5 bases). Trimming removed 0 bases from V and 4 bases from J, with 13 bases in between. The CDR3 has 17 residues. In germline, CDR1 is SEHNR, CDR2 FQNEAQ (reference sequence). CDR3 sequence reads: CASSLAWGRPGANVLTF. In nucleotides, the CDR3 is TGTGCCAGCAGCTTAGCTTGGGGCAGACCCGGGGCCAACGTCCTGACTTTC.

This sequence joins TRBV19 and TRBJ2-5; TRBD2 agrees at 11 bases. The germline V gene encodes CDR1 LNHDA and CDR2 SQIVND (reference sequence). Trimming at V came to 4 bases and at J to 0 bases, leaving 4 bases not matched to a gene. The CDR3 length is 16 residues. The CDR3 DNA follows: TGTGCCAGTAGTACAGCTAGCGGGAGGCACCAAGAGACCCAGTACTTC. Translation gives CASSTASGRHQETQYF.

The chain is built from TRBV2 and TRBJ2-5; weak D call: TRBD2 (5 bases). Germline V gene data show CDR1 as SNHLY and CDR2 as FYNNEI. This CDR3 is 13 amino acids long. V gave up 1 base and J gave up 7 bases, with 10 bases separating them. This chain's CDR3 is CASSEEGGRTQYF. The CDR3 coding sequence is TGTGCCAGCAGTGAAGAGGGCGGGCGGACCCAGTACTTC.

The chain employs TRBV4-3 and TRBJ2-2; 10 bases match TRBD2. The CDR3 extends over 17 amino acids. Germline loops: CDR1 LGHNA, CDR2 YSLEER. J gave up 5 bases and V 0 bases, and 6 bases lay outside the gene matches. The CDR3 DNA is TGCGCCAGCAGCCAAGACCCAGCGGGAGGGTTGACCGGGGAGCTGTTTTTT. Encoded protein: CASSQDPAGGLTGELFF.

The rearrangement uses TRBV2 and TRBJ1-4; D gene unclear. Per the germline V gene, CDR1 is SNHLY and CDR2 is FYNNEI. Trimming shortened V by 2 bases and J by 5 bases, and 12 bases separated the two germline ends. The CDR3 is 15 residues long. Written as DNA, the CDR3 is TGTGCCAGCAGTGAAACGCGAGGGTCAAATGAAAAACTGTTTTTT. Its protein is CASSETRGSNEKLFF.

The CDR3 nucleotides read TGTGCCAGCAGCTTAGTTGGGACGAGGGACTACGAGCAGTACTTC. This codes for CASSLVGTRDYEQYF. This chain links TRBV11-3 with TRBJ2-7; D is tentatively TRBD1 or TRBD2 (5 bases each). Germline V gene lookup returns CDR1 SGHNT and CDR2 YENEEA. The CDR3 covers 15 residues. Trimming removed 1 base from V and 3 bases from J, with 13 bases in between.

The table lists this clone with a few counts. This chain links TRBV7-2 with TRBJ1-1, with D uncertain. Germline V CDR1 and CDR2: SGHTA, FQGNSA. The CDR3 contains 14 residues. V lost 2 bases, J lost 5 bases, and 12 bases lay in between. The CDR3 loop reads CASSLYTGLTEAFF. DNA of the CDR3: TGTGCCAGCAGCTTATACACGGGGTTGACTGAAGCTTTCTTT.

V is TRBV12-5 and J is TRBJ2-1, with D tentatively TRBD1 (6 bases). With 5 bases removed from V and 8 bases from J, the gap between germline ends came to 13 bases. Germline CDR1 is LGHNT and CDR2 is FRNRAP. The CDR3 extends over 13 amino acids. CDR3 coding DNA: TGTGCTAGTGGTCTATCTAGGGGGTATGAGCAGTTCTTC. It yields the protein CASGLSRGYEQFF. Using reference TRBV12-5 and TRBJ2-1 for the parts outside the CDR3, the full variable domain is DARVTQTPRHKVTEMGQEVTMRCQPILGHNTVFWYRQTMMQGLELLAYFRNRAPLDDSGMPKDRFSAEMPDATLATLKIQPSEPRDSAVYFCASGLSRGYEQFFGPGTRLTVL.

The chain employs TRBV5-4 and TRBJ2-3; 12 nucleotides match TRBD2. Germline CDR1 SGHNT, CDR2 YYREEE (reference sequence). V lost 5 bases and J lost 4; bases outside the gene matches: 5. This CDR3 region has 15 residues. The CDR3 here is CASRRTSGNSDTQYF. The CDR3 DNA is TGTGCCAGCAGAAGGACTAGCGGGAATTCAGATACGCAGTATTTT.

J is TRBJ2-7 and V is TRBV11-3; TRBD1 agrees at 7 bases. This CDR3 is built from 15 residues. J lost 5 bases, V lost 6 bases, and 13 bases had no gene match. The V gene's germline CDR1 is SGHNT and CDR2 YENEEA. CDR3: CASSLLGTVRDEQYF. In DNA form, the CDR3 reads TGTGCCAGCAGTCTTCTCGGGACAGTGAGGGACGAGCAGTACTTC.

The V call is TRBV15, the J call TRBJ1-2, with D possibly being TRBD1 (5 bases). Germline assignment: CDR1 LNHNV and CDR2 YYDKDF (reference sequence). V lost 1 base and J lost 6, with 12 bases in between. The CDR3 has 14 residues. The CDR3 loop reads CATSRGDGRHGYTF. The CDR3 region has the DNA TGTGCCACCAGCAGAGGGGACGGCCGGCATGGCTACACCTTC.

The chain links TRBV20-1 to TRBJ1-1; D call uncertain. Trimming took off 3 bases at V and 6 bases at J, with 2 bases between the two ends. The germline V gene encodes CDR1 DFQATT and CDR2 SNEGSKA (reference sequence). This CDR3 contains 9 residues. CDR3 bases: TGCAGTGCTAGTCCTGAAGCTTTCTTT. Encoded protein: CSASPEAFF.

CDR3 sequence: CASSYLTGNTEAFF. Here the CDR3 DNA reads TGTGCCAGCAGTTACCTTACAGGGAACACTGAAGCTTTCTTT. V usage is TRBV6-5 and J usage is TRBJ1-1, with D perhaps TRBD1 (5 bases). The germline V and J ends were trimmed by 2 bases and 1 base, with 8 bases remaining between them. The CDR3 spans 14 residues. Looked up from germline, CDR1 is MNHEY and CDR2 is SVGAGI.

The genes are TRBV4-2 and TRBJ2-2; no reliable D call. The germline gives CDR1 LGHNA, CDR2 YNFKEQ. The CDR3 sequence is 17 residues long. V was pared by 0 bases and J by 2 bases, with 13 bases between. CDR3 bases: TGTGCCAGCAGCCAAGACTTTTACGGCGGAAACACCGGGGAGCTGTTTTTT. Translated: CASSQDFYGGNTGELFF.